This passage covers 29 T cell receptor beta chains from one sample sequenced in a study of vaccination and CD4 T cells after COVID-19. The treatment was: approximately 9-day PBMC culture with coronavirus spike peptide pools or control peptides (ViraFEST assay). Which antigens these TCRs recognize remains unknown. The Oncomine TCR Beta short-read assay sequenced DNA from cultured CD4+ T cells. One entry per CDR3 protein, called by TCRdb with MiXCR from the PCR reads. The repertoire holds more than 20,000 distinct CDR3 sequences, with 70% as singletons. The sample comprised CD4+ T cells from blood, cultured in vitro. The receptor source for this set is a human donor who had recovered from COVID-19.

This chain connects TRBV2 to TRBJ1-2, with a possible D match to TRBD1 (5 bases). Trimming stripped 3 bases from V and 4 bases from J, with 12 bases between. This CDR3 is 14 amino acids long. CDR1 and CDR2 from the germline V gene are SNHLY and FYNNEI. The CDR3: CASSEAGPSYGYTF. CDR3 sequence (DNA): TGTGCCAGCAGTGAGGCAGGGCCTAGCTATGGCTACACCTTC.

V usage is TRBV12-3 or TRBV12-4 and J usage is TRBJ1-1; 9 positions agree with TRBD1. With V trimmed by 7 bases and J by 3 bases, 6 bases remained unmatched. The CDR3 totals 14 residues. CDR3 sequence reads: CASNRDRVDTEAFF. CDR3 DNA: TGTGCCAGCAACCGGGACAGGGTCGACACTGAAGCTTTCTTT.

The sample holds a few counts of this clonotype. The chain uses TRBV6-1 and TRBJ1-5; 9 bases line up with TRBD1. CDR3 size: 15 residues. Trimming cost V 6 bases and J 6 bases; bases outside gene matches: 9. The germline CDR1 and CDR2 sequences are MNHNS and SASEGT. CDR3 nucleotide sequence: TGTGCCAGCAGCCCGGCCGGGACAGGGCGTCAGCCCCAGCATTTT. Translation: CASSPAGTGRQPQHF.

The chain links TRBV4-2 to TRBJ2-5, with 9 bases lining up with TRBD2. The J segment lost 5 bases and the V segment lost 4 bases, leaving 8 bases of the junction unmatched. CDR1 is LGHNA and CDR2 is YNFKEQ in the germline V gene. The CDR3 sequence is 15 residues long. CDR3 coding DNA: TGTGCCAGCAGCCCACGACTAGCGGAGGGGGAGACCCAGTACTTC. Encoded protein: CASSPRLAEGETQYF.

The V and J genes are TRBV7-2 and TRBJ2-2; 8 positions agree with TRBD2. Germline V gene data show CDR1 as SGHTA and CDR2 as FQGNSA. Trimming took 0 bases from V and 7 from J; bases not matched to a gene: 13. The CDR3 is 18 amino acids. DNA for the CDR3: TGTGCCAGCAGCTTAGCGTCGTGGGAGGCCGGGGGGGACGGGGAGCTGTTTTTT. Protein sequence: CASSLASWEAGGDGELFF.

The chain combines TRBV30 with TRBJ1-2; the D is unclear. Germline assignment: CDR1 GTSNPN and CDR2 SVGIG (reference sequence). V gave up 2 bases and J gave up 7 bases, with 11 bases separating them. This CDR3 comprises 12 residues. As DNA, the CDR3 is TGTGCCTGGAGTTCAGGCCTTGCTGGCTACACCTTC. Its translation: CAWSSGLAGYTF. The whole variable domain, filled in from reference TRBV30 and TRBJ1-2, reads SQTIHQWPATLVQPVGSPLSLECTVEGTSNPNLYWYRQAAGRGLQLLFYSVGIGQISSEVPQNLSASRPQDRQFILSSKKLLLSDSGFYLCAWSSGLAGYTFGSGTRLTVV.

The table lists this clonotype with a count of one. The chain carries TRBV7-8 and TRBJ1-2, with D possibly matching TRBD1 (5 bases). Deletions cut 5 bases from V and 4 bases from J, with 20 bases between. CDR1 and CDR2 (germline): SGHVS, FQNEAQ. This CDR3 spans 16 amino acids. The CDR3 DNA reads TGTGCCAGCAGCGCAGGGACCTCCATTGGGGGCTATGGCTACACCTTC. This sequence encodes CASSAGTSIGGYGYTF. Combining the CDR3 with reference TRBV7-8 and TRBJ1-2 gives the whole variable domain GAGVSQSPRYKVAKRGQDVALRCDPISGHVSLFWYQQALGQGPEFLTYFQNEAQLDKSGLPSDRFFAERPEGSVSTLKIQRTQQEDSAVYLCASSAGTSIGGYGYTFGSGTRLTVV.

CDR3 nucleotide sequence: TGTGCCAGCAGCCTATTGGGGGCAGGGAACTATGGCTACACCTTC. Its translation is CASSLLGAGNYGYTF. This rearrangement joins TRBV7-9 to TRBJ1-2; the D gene is possibly TRBD1 (6 bases). The germline V gene has CDR1 SEHNR and CDR2 FQNEAQ (reference sequence). V was pared by 5 bases and J by 2 bases, with 15 bases between. The CDR3 length is 15 residues.

This chain joins TRBV20-1 and TRBJ2-3, with TRBD2 as a possible D gene (5 bases). V dropped 8 bases and J dropped 0 bases, with 15 bases sitting between them. Per the germline V gene, CDR1 is DFQATT and CDR2 is SNEGSKA (reference sequence). This CDR3 spans 14 amino acids. The CDR3 bases are TGCAGTTCTGCGGGCGGGCGGAGCACAGATACGCAGTATTTT. Its protein product is CSSAGGRSTDTQYF.

This clonotype was observed a single time. The chain couples TRBV2 to TRBJ1-1; D not certain. Trimming took 3 bases from V and 3 from J, leaving 5 bases between them. Germline assignment: CDR1 SNHLY and CDR2 FYNNEI. This CDR3 is built from 12 residues. The CDR3 loop is CASSEKYTEAFF. CDR3 coding DNA: TGTGCCAGCAGTGAGAAGTACACTGAAGCTTTCTTT.

The chain combines TRBV7-9 with TRBJ1-5; 8 bases line up with TRBD1. The CDR3 spans 14 residues. V lost 5 bases, J lost 4 bases, and 4 bases stayed unmatched. The germline gives CDR1 SEHNR, CDR2 FQNEAQ (reference sequence). The CDR3 nucleotides are TGTGCCAGCAGCCATGGGACAGGAAATCAGCCCCAGCATTTT. Protein product: CASSHGTGNQPQHF.

The V gene is TRBV7-9, the J gene TRBJ2-5; weak D call: TRBD1 (6 bases). CDR3 size: 15 residues. Trimming cost V 5 bases and J 3 bases, with 16 bases left between them. Germline assignment: CDR1 SEHNR and CDR2 FQNEAQ (reference sequence). CDR3 region: CASSKGDRREETQYF. In DNA, the CDR3 is TGTGCCAGCAGCAAGGGGGACCGCCGGGAAGAGACCCAGTACTTC.

The chain has TRBV6-2 or TRBV6-3 and TRBJ1-1; D gene unclear. V lost 7 bases and J lost 3, with 12 bases in between. The CDR3 runs to 13 residues. Germline lookup yields CDR1 MNHEY and CDR2 SVGEGT. CDR3 in amino acids: CASNNEPDTEAFF. The CDR3 DNA is TGTGCCAGCAACAACGAACCAGACACTGAAGCTTTCTTT.

This rearrangement joins TRBV6-2 or TRBV6-3 to TRBJ1-5; possible D gene TRBD1, 5 bases. Germline values: CDR1 MNHEY, CDR2 SVGEGT. V was clipped by 5 bases and J by 5 bases, with 13 bases between them. The CDR3 has 14 amino acids. Written as DNA, the CDR3 is TGTGCCAGCAGTCGGACTACGGGGGATCAGCCCCAGCATTTT. Protein product: CASSRTTGDQPQHF.

The chain employs TRBV7-8 and TRBJ2-3, with TRBD2 matching over 9 bases. CDR3 length: 16 amino acids. Unmatched junction bases numbered 12, after V lost 5 bases and J lost 6 bases. Germline V gives CDR1 SGHVS, CDR2 FQNEAQ. The CDR3 is CASSAPPAGGRDTQYF. The CDR3 DNA sequence: TGTGCCAGCAGCGCCCCCCCGGCGGGAGGGCGGGATACGCAGTATTTT.

V and J are TRBV12-3 or TRBV12-4 and TRBJ1-4, with D hard to call. Between the trimmed V and J ends, which lost 6 bases and 15 bases, there was a span of 14 bases. The CDR3 consists of 11 residues. CDR3 loop: CASRFGPIMFF. DNA of the CDR3: TGTGCCAGCAGATTCGGACCGATAATGTTTTTT.

The chain has TRBV24-1 and TRBJ2-3; perhaps TRBD2 as D (6 bases). The CDR3 contains 14 residues. The ends were cut back, 9 bases at V and 2 bases at J, with 14 bases in the middle. Germline CDR1 is KGHDR and CDR2 is SFDVKD. DNA for the CDR3: TGTGCCACCCGGGGGACGGCATACACAGATACGCAGTATTTT. It specifies CATRGTAYTDTQYF.

The chain joins TRBV21-1 to TRBJ1-6. TRBV21-1 is classified as a pseudogene. The CDR3 runs to 13 residues. The CDR3 sequence: CASSKAWSAPLHF. The CDR3 nucleotides read TGTGCCAGCAGCAAAGCTTGGTCGGCACCCCTCCACTTT.

The V gene is TRBV7-2, the J gene TRBJ1-2; D is perhaps TRBD1 (5 bases). Trimming stripped 5 bases from V and 6 bases from J, with 13 bases between. Germline V gives CDR1 SGHTA, CDR2 FQGNSA. The CDR3 extends over 13 amino acids. CDR3 region: CASSPRWGDGYTF. CDR3 coding DNA: TGTGCCAGCAGCCCGAGGTGGGGGGATGGCTACACCTTC.

The chain combines TRBV4-2 with TRBJ2-7; D might be TRBD2 (6 bases). The V gene's germline CDR1 is LGHNA and CDR2 YNFKEQ. The germline V and J ends were trimmed by 1 base and 1 base, with 14 bases remaining between them. The CDR3 contains 16 residues. The CDR3 DNA follows: TGTGCCAGCAGCCAAGGAAGTTGGGGAGGATCCTACGAGCAGTACTTC. Residues: CASSQGSWGGSYEQYF.

This chain connects TRBV20-1 to TRBJ1-6; 7 bases map to TRBD1. There are 14 residues in the CDR3. Germline loops: CDR1 DFQATT, CDR2 SNEGSKA (reference sequence). The CDR3 region has the DNA TGCAGCTCCTGGGACAGCTCATATAATTCACCCCTCCACTTT. Protein sequence: CSSWDSSYNSPLHF.

V gene TRBV12-3 or TRBV12-4 combines with J gene TRBJ2-7; D not resolved. V was clipped by 3 bases and J by 3 bases, with 9 bases between them. CDR3 length: 13 residues. CDR3: CASSFERVYEQYF. The CDR3 nucleotides are TGTGCCAGCAGTTTTGAGAGAGTCTACGAGCAGTACTTC.

The gene calls are TRBV6-1 and TRBJ1-5; 7 nucleotides line up with TRBD1. V trimming: 0 bases; J trimming: 14 bases; junction bases outside the gene matches: 10. Germline CDR1 and CDR2: MNHNS and SASEGT. The CDR3 covers 14 residues. Here the CDR3 DNA reads TGTGCCAGCAGTGAAGCGGGACCAAGGGGGCAAAAGCATTTT. Its translation: CASSEAGPRGQKHF.

This clonotype was observed once. The chain joins TRBV20-1 to TRBJ1-6; D unclear. From germline, CDR1 is DFQATT and CDR2 SNEGSKA (reference sequence). CDR3 length: 12 amino acids. The germline V and J ends were trimmed by 3 bases and 13 bases, with 13 bases remaining between them. The CDR3 nucleotides are TGCAGTGCTAGTTCAACAGTGGGGCCCCTCCACTTT. Residues: CSASSTVGPLHF.

The chain couples TRBV4-1 to TRBJ2-7; unclear D gene. V shed 1 base and J shed 5 bases, with 21 bases lying between them. Germline V lookup: CDR1 MGHRA, CDR2 YSYEKL. The length of the CDR3 is 17 residues. CDR3 DNA sequence: TGCGCCAGCAGCCAAGTCCCTCTGCCGAGAAGGAAGGACGAGCAGTACTTC. Residues: CASSQVPLPRRKDEQYF.

The chain employs TRBV29-1 and TRBJ2-1, with TRBD2 matching over 7 bases. The junction had 11 bases not matched to a gene; V was cut back by 5 bases and J by 4 bases. The V gene's germline CDR1 is SQVTM and CDR2 ANQGSEA. CDR3 length: 15 residues. The CDR3 region has the DNA TGCAGCGTTCCCCACAGTAGCGGGCAGTACAATGAGCAGTTCTTC. It codes for CSVPHSSGQYNEQFF.

The chain has TRBV7-2 and TRBJ2-5; TRBD1 agrees at 7 bases. The V segment lost 5 bases and the J segment 3 bases; nucleotides outside the gene matches: 6. This CDR3 comprises 14 residues. CDR1 and CDR2 from the germline V gene are SGHTA and FQGNSA. The CDR3 DNA follows: TGTGCCAGCAGCCCGACGACAGGGAAAGAGACCCAGTACTTC. This sequence encodes CASSPTTGKETQYF.

This clonotype has a single count. The chain combines TRBV6-7 with TRBJ1-3; D possibly corresponds to TRBD1 (6 bases). TRBV6-7 is treated as an ORF (open reading frame) with a function not yet certain. The CDR3 covers 15 residues. V lost 2 bases, J lost 4 bases, and 12 bases lay in between. The CDR3 here is CASSYLGDKGNTIYF. Written as DNA, the CDR3 is TGTGCCAGCAGTTACCTAGGGGACAAAGGAAACACCATATATTTT.

The chain links TRBV11-2 to TRBJ1-1; D is uncertain. The germline V and J ends were trimmed by 1 base and 1 base, with 10 bases remaining between them. The CDR3 is 15 residues long. Germline V gives CDR1 SGHAT, CDR2 FQNNGV. CDR3 nucleotides: TGTGCCAGCAGCTTAGTAACTACTGCGAACACTGAAGCTTTCTTT. This gives the protein CASSLVTTANTEAFF. The full variable domain, rest sourced from reference TRBV11-2 and TRBJ1-1, is EAGVAQSPRYKIIEKRQSVAFWCNPISGHATLYWYQQILGQGPKLLIQFQNNGVVDDSQLPKDRFSAERLKGVDSTLKIQPAKLEDSAVYLCASSLVTTANTEAFFGQGTRLTVV.